This note documents a single TCR beta chain sequence. This may stem from a read error, because a much larger clone lies one nucleotide away. As it was prepared, the TCRbeta library received unique molecular identifiers. MiXCR, applied by TCRdb to the PCR reads, yields one record per CDR3 protein. The sample holds roughly 220,000 distinct CDR3 sequences, about 11% seen once. The data stem from a study of T-cell reconstitution after alpha-beta-depleted transplantation in children. This CDR3 is 15 amino acids long. Germline V gene sequence: CDR1 DFQATT, CDR2 SNEGSKA (reference sequence). Sequenced here: PBMCs from the stem cell graft donor, sampled from the stem cell graft. The sequence was collected from a human donor who donated a stem cell graft to a child with acute lymphoblastic leukemia. The chain couples TRBV20-1 to TRBJ2-1; D is undetermined. As DNA, the CDR3 is TGCACTGCCATTCCGAGGACGGCCTCCTACAATGAGCAGTTCTTC. Translation: CTAIPRTASYNEQFF.